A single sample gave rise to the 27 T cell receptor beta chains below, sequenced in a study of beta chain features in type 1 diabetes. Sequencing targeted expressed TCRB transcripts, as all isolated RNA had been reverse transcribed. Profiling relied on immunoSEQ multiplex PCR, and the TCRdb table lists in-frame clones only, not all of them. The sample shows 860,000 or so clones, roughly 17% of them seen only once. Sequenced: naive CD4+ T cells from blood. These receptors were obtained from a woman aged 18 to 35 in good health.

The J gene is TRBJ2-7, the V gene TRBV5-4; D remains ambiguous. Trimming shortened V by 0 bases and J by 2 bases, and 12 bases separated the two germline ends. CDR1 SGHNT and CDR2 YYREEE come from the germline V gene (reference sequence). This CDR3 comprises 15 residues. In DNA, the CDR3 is TGTGCCAGCAGCTTGGGCGCCACACTACCCTACGAGCAGTACTTC. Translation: CASSLGATLPYEQYF.

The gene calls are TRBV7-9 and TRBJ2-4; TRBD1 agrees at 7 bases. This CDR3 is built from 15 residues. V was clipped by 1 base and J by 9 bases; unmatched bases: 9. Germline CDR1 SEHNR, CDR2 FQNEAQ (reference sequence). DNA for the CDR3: TGTGCCAGCAGCTTAGGGGGGACAGCATGGGGCATTCAGTACTTC. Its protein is CASSLGGTAWGIQYF.

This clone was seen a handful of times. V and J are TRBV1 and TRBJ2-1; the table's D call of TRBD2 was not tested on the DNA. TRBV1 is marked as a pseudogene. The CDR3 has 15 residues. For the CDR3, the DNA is TGCACCAGCAGCCAAGGGGCGGGAGTCCGGAATGAGCAGTTCTTC. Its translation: CTSSQGAGVRNEQFF.

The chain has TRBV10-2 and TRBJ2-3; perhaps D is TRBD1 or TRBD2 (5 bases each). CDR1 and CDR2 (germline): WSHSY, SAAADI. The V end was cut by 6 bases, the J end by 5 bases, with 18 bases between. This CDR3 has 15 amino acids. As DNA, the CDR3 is TGCGCCAGCAGACCGAATGGGGGAGCGGTAGATACGCAGTATTTT. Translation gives CASRPNGGAVDTQYF.

The CDR3 loop is CASSPLVGSDYNEQFF. The CDR3 DNA reads as TGTGCCAGCTCACCACTCGTGGGGAGCGACTACAATGAGCAGTTCTTC. The chain couples TRBV18 to TRBJ2-1; a weak D match, TRBD2 (5 bases). The length of the CDR3 is 16 residues. Trimming stripped 1 base from V and 3 bases from J, with 13 bases between. In germline, CDR1 is KGHSH, CDR2 LQKENI.

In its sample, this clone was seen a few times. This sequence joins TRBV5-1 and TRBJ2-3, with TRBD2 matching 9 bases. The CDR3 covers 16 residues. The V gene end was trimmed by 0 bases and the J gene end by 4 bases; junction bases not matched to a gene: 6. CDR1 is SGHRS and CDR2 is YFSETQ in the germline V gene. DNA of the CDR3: TGCGCCAGCAGCTTGGCCAATAGCGGGAGATCAGATACGCAGTATTTT. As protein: CASSLANSGRSDTQYF.

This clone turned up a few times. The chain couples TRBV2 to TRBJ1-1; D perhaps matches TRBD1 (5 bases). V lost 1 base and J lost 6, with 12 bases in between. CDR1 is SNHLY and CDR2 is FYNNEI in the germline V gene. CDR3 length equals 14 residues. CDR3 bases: TGTGCCAGCAGTGAAGTCGAAGCGACAGCTGAAGCTTTCTTT. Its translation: CASSEVEATAEAFF.

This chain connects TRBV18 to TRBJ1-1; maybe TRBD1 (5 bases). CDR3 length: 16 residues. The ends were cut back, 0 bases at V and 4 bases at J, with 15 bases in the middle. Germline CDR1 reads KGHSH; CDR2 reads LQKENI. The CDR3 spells CASSPPSGQGSTEAFF. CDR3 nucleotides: TGTGCCAGCTCACCACCTTCGGGGCAGGGATCCACTGAAGCTTTCTTT. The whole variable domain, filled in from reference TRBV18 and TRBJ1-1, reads NAGVMQNPRHLVRRRGQEARLRCSPMKGHSHVYWYRQLPEEGLKFMVYLQKENIIDESGMPKERFSAEFPKEGPSILRIQQVVRGDSAAYFCASSPPSGQGSTEAFFGQGTRLTVV.

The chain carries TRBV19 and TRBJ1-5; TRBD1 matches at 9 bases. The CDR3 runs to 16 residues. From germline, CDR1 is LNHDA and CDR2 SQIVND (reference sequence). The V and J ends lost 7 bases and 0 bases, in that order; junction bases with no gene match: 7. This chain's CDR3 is CASNRDRAYSNQPQHF. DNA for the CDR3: TGTGCCAGTAACCGGGACAGGGCCTATAGCAATCAGCCCCAGCATTTT.

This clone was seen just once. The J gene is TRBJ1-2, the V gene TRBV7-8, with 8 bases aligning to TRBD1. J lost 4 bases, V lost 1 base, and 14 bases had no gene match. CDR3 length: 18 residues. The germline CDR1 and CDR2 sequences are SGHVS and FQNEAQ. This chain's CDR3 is CASSLERTGITPGYGYTF. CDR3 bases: TGTGCCAGCAGCTTAGAACGGACAGGGATTACCCCAGGCTATGGCTACACCTTC.

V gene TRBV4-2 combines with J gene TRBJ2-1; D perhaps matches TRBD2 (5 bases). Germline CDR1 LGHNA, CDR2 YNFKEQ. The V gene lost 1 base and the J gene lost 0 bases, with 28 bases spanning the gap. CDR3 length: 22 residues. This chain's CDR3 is CASSQGVWRLAPSNSSYNEQFF. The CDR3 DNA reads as TGTGCCAGCAGCCAAGGGGTATGGAGGCTAGCCCCTTCAAATAGCTCCTACAATGAGCAGTTCTTC.

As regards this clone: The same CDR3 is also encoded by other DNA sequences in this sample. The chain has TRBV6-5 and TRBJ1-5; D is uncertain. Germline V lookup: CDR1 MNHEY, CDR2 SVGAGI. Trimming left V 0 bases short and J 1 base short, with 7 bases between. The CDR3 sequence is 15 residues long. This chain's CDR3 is CASSYSGHSNQPQHF. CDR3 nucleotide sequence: TGTGCCAGCAGTTACTCAGGGCACAGCAATCAGCCCCAGCATTTT.

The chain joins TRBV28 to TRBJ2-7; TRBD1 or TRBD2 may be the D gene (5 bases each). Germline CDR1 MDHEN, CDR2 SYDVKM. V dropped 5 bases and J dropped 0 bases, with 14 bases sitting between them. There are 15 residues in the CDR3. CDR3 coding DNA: TGTGCCAGCAGTACGGGGCAGGGAAGCTCCTACGAGCAGTACTTC. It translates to CASSTGQGSSYEQYF.

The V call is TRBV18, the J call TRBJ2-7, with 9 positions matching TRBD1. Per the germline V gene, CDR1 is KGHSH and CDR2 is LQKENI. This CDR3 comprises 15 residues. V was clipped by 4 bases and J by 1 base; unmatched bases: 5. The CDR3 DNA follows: TGTGCCAGCTCACTCCCCGGGACAGGGTCCTACGAGCAGTACTTC. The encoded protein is CASSLPGTGSYEQYF.

CDR3 in DNA: TGTGCCAGCAGCGTAGGTGGGACCCTCCGTACCGGGGAGCTGTTTTTT. This encodes CASSVGGTLRTGELFF. The chain couples TRBV9 to TRBJ2-2; D possibly matches TRBD1 or TRBD2 (5 bases each). CDR1 and CDR2 (germline): SGDLS, YYNGEE. CDR3 length: 16 residues. V lost 0 bases and J lost 5, with 14 bases in between.

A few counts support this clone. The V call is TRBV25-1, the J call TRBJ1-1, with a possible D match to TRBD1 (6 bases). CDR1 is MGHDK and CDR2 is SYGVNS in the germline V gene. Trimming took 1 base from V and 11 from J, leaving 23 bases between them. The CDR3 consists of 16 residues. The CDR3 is CASSEFQTGRLSEAFF. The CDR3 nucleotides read TGTGCCAGCAGTGAATTCCAGACAGGTAGACTTAGCGAGGCTTTCTTT. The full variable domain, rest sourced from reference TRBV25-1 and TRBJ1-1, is EADIYQTPRYLVIGTGKKITLECSQTMGHDKMYWYQQDPGMELHLIHYSYGVNSTEKGDLSSESTVSRIRTEHFPLTLESARPSHTSQYLCASSEFQTGRLSEAFFGQGTRLTVV.

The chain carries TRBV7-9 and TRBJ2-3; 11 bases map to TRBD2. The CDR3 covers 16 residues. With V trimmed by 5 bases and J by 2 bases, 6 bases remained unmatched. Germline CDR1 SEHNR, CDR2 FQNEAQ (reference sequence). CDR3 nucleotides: TGTGCCAGCAGCCGCGGGACTAGCGGTCTCACAGATACGCAGTATTTT. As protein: CASSRGTSGLTDTQYF.

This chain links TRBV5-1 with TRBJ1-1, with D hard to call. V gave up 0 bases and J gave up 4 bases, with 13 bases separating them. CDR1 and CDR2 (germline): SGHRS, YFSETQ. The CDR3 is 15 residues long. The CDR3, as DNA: TGCGCCAGCAGCTTGGATGTGGGCGCGGGCACTGAAGCTTTCTTT. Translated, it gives CASSLDVGAGTEAFF.

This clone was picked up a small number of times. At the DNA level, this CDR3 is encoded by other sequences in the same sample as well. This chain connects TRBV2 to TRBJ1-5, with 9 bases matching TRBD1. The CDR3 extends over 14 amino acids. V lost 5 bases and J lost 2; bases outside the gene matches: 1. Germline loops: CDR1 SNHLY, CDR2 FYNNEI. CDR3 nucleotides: TGTGCCAGCAGTTGGACAGGGGGCAATCAGCCCCAGCATTTT. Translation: CASSWTGGNQPQHF.

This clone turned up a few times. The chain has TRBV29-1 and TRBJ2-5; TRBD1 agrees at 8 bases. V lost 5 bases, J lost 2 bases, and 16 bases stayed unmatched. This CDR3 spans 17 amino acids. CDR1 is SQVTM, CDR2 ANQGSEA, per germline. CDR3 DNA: TGCAGCGTTTCCCCCGGACAGGGCTCTTGGACTCAAGAGACCCAGTACTTC. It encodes CSVSPGQGSWTQETQYF. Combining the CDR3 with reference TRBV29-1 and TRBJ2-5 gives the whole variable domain SAVISQKPSRDICQRGTSLTIQCQVDSQVTMMFWYRQQPGQSLTLIATANQGSEATYESGFVIDKFPISRPNLTFSTLTVSNMSPEDSSIYLCSVSPGQGSWTQETQYFGPGTRLLVL.

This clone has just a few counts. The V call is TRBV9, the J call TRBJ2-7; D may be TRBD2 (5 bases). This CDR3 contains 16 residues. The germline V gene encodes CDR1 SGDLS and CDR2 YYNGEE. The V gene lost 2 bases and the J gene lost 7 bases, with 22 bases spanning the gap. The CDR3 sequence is CASSVDPSGIAREQYF. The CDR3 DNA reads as TGTGCCAGCAGCGTGGACCCCTCCGGGATCGCTCGGGAGCAGTACTTC.

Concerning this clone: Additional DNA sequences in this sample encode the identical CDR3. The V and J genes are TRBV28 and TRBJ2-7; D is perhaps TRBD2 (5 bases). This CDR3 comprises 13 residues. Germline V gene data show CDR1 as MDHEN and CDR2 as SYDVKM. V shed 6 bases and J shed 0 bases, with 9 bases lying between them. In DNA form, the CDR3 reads TGTGCCAGCAGCCTGGGGAGCTCCTACGAGCAGTACTTC. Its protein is CASSLGSSYEQYF.

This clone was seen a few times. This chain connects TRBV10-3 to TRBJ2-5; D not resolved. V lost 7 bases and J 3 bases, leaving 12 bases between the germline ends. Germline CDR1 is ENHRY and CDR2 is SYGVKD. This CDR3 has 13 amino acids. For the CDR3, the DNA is TGTGCCATCAATCGTGCAATTAAAGAGACCCAGTACTTC. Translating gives CAINRAIKETQYF.

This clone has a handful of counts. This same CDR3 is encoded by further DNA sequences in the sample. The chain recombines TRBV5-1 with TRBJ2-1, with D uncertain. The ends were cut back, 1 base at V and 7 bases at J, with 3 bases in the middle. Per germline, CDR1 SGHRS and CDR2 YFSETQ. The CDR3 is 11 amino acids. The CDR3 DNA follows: TGCGCCAGCAGCTTGTTGAATGAGCAGTTCTTC. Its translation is CASSLLNEQFF.

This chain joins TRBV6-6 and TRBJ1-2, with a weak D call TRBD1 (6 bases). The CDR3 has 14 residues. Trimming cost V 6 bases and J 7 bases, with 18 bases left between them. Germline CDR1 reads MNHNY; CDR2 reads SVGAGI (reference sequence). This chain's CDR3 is CASSPDHGGSGYTF. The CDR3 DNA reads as TGTGCCAGCAGCCCAGACCACGGGGGCTCTGGCTACACCTTC.

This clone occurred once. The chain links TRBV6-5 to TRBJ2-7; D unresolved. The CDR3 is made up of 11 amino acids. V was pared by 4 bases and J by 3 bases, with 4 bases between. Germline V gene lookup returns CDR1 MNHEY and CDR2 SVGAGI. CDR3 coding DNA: TGTGCCAGCAGTTCTGACTACGAGCAGTACTTC. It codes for CASSSDYEQYF.

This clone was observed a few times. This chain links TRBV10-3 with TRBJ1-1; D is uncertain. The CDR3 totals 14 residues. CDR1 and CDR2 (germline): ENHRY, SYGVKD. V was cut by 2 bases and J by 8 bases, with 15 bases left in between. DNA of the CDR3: TGTGCCATCAGTGAGGCCACTAGGGATCAGGAAGCTTTCTTT. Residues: CAISEATRDQEAFF.